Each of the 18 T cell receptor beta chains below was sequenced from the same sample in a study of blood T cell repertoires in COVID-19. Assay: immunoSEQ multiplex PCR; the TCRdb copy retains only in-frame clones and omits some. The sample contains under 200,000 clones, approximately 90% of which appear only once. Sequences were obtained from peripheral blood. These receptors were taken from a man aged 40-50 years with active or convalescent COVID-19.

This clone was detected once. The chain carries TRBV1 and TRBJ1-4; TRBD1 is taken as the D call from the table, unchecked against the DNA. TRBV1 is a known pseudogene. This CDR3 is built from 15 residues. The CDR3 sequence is CTSSHKTDANEKLFF. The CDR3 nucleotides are TGCACCAGCAGCCATAAGACAGACGCAAATGAAAAACTGTTTTTT.

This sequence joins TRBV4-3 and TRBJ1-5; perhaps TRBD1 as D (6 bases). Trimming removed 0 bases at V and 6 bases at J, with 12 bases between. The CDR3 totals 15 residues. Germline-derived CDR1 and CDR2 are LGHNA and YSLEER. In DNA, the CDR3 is TGCGCCAGCAGCCAAGAGAAGGGGGGGTTTCAGCCCCAGCATTTT. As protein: CASSQEKGGFQPQHF.

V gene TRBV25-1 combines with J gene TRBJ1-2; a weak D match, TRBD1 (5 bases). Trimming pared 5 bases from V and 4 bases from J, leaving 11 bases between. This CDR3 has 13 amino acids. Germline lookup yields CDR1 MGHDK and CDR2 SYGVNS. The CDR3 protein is CASSLGLSYGYTF. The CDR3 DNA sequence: TGTGCCAGCAGTTTGGGGCTTAGCTATGGCTACACCTTC.

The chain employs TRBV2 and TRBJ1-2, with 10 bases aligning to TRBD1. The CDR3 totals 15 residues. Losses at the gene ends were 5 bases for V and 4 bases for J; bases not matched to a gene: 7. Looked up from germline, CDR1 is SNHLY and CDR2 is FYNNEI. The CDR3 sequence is CASSPRTGGSYGYTF. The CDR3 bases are TGTGCCAGCAGTCCCAGGACAGGGGGATCCTATGGCTACACCTTC.

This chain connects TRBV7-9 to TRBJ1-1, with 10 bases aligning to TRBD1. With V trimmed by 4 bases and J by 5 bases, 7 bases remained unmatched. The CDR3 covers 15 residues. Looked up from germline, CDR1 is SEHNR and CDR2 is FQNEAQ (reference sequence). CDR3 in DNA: TGTGCCAGCAGCTCGGGACAGGGGAGGGATACTGAAGCTTTCTTT. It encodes CASSSGQGRDTEAFF.

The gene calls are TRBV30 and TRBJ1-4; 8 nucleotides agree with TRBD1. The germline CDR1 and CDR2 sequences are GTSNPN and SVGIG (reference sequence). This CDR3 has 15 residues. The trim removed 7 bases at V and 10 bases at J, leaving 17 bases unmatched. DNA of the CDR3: TGTGCCTTCAAGGCAGGGGGCCCTGATTCGGGAAAACTGTTTTTT. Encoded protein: CAFKAGGPDSGKLFF.

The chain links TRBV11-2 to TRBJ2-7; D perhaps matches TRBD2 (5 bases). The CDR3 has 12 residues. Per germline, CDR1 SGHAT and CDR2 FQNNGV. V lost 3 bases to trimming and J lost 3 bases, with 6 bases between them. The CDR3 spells CASSFEGYEQYF. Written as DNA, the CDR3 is TGTGCCAGCAGCTTTGAGGGCTACGAGCAGTACTTC.

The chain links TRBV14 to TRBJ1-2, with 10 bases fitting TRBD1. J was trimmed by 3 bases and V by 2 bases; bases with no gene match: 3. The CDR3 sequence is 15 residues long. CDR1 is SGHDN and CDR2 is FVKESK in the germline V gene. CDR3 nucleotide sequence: TGTGCCAGCAGCCAACGCGGACAGGGGGACTATGGCTACACCTTC. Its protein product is CASSQRGQGDYGYTF.

The CDR3 nucleotides read TGTGCCAGCAGCAAAATCCGGGAAACCTCATCCTACGAGCAGTACTTC. This sequence encodes CASSKIRETSSYEQYF. The gene calls are TRBV21-1 and TRBJ2-7; the listed D gene, TRBD2, was not tested against the DNA. TRBV21-1 is classified as a pseudogene. The length of the CDR3 is 16 residues.

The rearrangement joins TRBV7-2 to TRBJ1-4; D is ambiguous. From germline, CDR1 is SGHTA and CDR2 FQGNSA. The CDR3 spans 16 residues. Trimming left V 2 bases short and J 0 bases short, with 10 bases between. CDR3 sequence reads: CASSLYPLATNEKLFF. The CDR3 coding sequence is TGTGCCAGCAGCTTATATCCTCTTGCAACTAATGAAAAACTGTTTTTT.

CDR3 loop: CASSLGQGYTEAFF. Here the CDR3 DNA reads TGTGCCAGCAGCTTAGGACAGGGGTACACTGAAGCTTTCTTT. The rearrangement links TRBV7-6 to TRBJ1-1; 8 nucleotides line up with TRBD1. CDR3 size: 14 residues. Germline CDR1 and CDR2: SGHVS and FNYEAQ. The V gene end was trimmed by 1 base and the J gene end by 3 bases; junction bases not matched to a gene: 1.

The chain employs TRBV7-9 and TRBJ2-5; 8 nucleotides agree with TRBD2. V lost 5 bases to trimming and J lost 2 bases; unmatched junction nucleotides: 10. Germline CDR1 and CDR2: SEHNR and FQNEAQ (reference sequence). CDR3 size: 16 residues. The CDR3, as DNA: TGTGCCAGCAGCCAACTTCCTATAGCGGGGCAAGAGACCCAGTACTTC. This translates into CASSQLPIAGQETQYF.

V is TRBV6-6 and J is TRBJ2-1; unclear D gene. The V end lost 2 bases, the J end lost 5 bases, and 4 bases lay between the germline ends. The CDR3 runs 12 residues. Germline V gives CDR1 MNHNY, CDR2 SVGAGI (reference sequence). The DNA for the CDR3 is TGTGCCAGCAGTTACACAGACAATGAGCAGTTCTTC. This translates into CASSYTDNEQFF.

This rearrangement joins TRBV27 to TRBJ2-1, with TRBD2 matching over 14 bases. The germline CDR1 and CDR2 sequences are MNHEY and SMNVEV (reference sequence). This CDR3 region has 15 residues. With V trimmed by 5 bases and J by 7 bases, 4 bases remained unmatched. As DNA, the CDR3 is TGTGCCAGCAGTAACCGGACTAGCGGGAGGAATGAGCAGTTCTTC. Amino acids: CASSNRTSGRNEQFF.

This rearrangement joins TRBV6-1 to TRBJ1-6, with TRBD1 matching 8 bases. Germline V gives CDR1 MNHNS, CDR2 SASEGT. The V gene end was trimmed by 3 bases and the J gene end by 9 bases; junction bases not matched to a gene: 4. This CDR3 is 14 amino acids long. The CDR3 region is CASSDTGGFSPLHF. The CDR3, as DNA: TGTGCCAGCAGTGATACAGGGGGATTTTCACCCCTCCACTTT.

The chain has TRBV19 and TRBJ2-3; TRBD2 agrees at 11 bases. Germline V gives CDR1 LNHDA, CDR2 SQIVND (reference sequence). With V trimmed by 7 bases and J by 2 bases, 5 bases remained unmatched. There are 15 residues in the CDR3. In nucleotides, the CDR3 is TGTGCCAGTACTAAGGGACTAGCGGACACAGATACGCAGTATTTT. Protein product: CASTKGLADTDTQYF.

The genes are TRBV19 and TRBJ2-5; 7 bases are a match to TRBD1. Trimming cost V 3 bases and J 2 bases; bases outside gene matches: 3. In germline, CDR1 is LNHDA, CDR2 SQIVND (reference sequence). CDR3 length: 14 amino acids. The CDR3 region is CASSMDRLQETQYF. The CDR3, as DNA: TGTGCCAGTAGTATGGACAGGCTACAAGAGACCCAGTACTTC.

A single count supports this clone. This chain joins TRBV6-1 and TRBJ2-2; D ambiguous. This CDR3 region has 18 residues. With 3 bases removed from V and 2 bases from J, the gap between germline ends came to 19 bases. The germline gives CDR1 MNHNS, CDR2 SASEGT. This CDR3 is CASSETLGSQLNTGELFF. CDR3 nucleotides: TGTGCCAGCAGTGAGACCCTGGGCTCCCAGCTTAACACCGGGGAGCTGTTTTTT.